These T cell receptor beta chains were read from a single sample in a study of blood T cell repertoires in COVID-19. Only in-frame clones appear in the TCRdb table, and some are missing; sequencing was by immunoSEQ multiplex PCR. The sample has under 200,000 clones; 86% are singletons. Sequencing was performed on peripheral blood. Receptors originate from a woman in her 70s with acute or convalescent COVID-19. The CDR3 runs from the conserved cysteine through the conserved F or W. D genes are given only for firm matches. Size tells how often a clone was seen (once, few, many) or the class of an expanded clone, and some rows leave it out.

clone_size	v_call	j_call	d_call	cdr3_aa	cdr3_nt
-	TRBV5-4	TRBJ2-1	TRBD2	CASSSPPGGEQFF	TGTGCCAGCAGCTCTCCCCCGGGAGGTGAGCAGTTCTTC
-	TRBV5-4	TRBJ1-6	-	CASSLTGTSNSPLHF	TGTGCCAGCAGCTTAACAGGGACCAGTAATTCACCCCTCCACTTT
-	TRBV28	TRBJ1-1	TRBD1	CASTPGQLLEAFF	TGTGCCAGCACCCCGGGACAGCTTCTTGAAGCTTTCTTT
-	TRBV12-3/TRBV12-4	TRBJ1-2	-	CASSSGYGYTF	TGTGCCAGCAGTTCGGGCTATGGCTACACCTTC
-	TRBV2	TRBJ1-6	TRBD1	CASRRTTGGLGSLHF	TGTGCCAGCAGAAGAACAACAGGGGGCTTAGGATCCCTCCACTTT
-	TRBV12-3/TRBV12-4	TRBJ1-2	TRBD1	CASSGQGFGYTF	TGTGCCAGCAGCGGACAGGGATTTGGCTACACCTTC
-	TRBV18	TRBJ1-6	TRBD1	CASSPDRARTSPLHF	TGTGCCAGCTCTCCTGACAGGGCGCGAACATCACCCCTCCACTTT
-	TRBV5-4	TRBJ2-4	-	CASSLSGLAKNIQYF	TGTGCCAGCAGCTTGTCGGGACTAGCCAAAAACATTCAGTACTTC
-	TRBV3-1/TRBV3-2	TRBJ1-3	TRBD1	CASSNRGSNTIYF	TGTGCCAGCAGTAACAGGGGGTCAAACACCATATATTTT
-	TRBV6-5	TRBJ1-4	-	CASRRSSEKLFF	TGTGCCAGCAGACGTAGTAGTGAAAAACTGTTTTTT
-	TRBV27	TRBJ1-2	TRBD1	CASSMTGGEGHYGYTF	TGTGCCAGCAGTATGACAGGGGGCGAAGGGCACTATGGCTACACCTTC
-	TRBV4-1	TRBJ2-1	TRBD2	CASSQAPTSGSGNEQFF	TGCGCCAGCAGCCAAGCCCCGACTAGCGGGTCGGGCAATGAGCAGTTCTTC
-	TRBV12-5	TRBJ2-1	-	CASGLGESYNEQFF	TGTGCTAGTGGTTTGGGGGAGTCCTACAATGAGCAGTTCTTC
-	TRBV19	TRBJ1-5	-	CASSVGTSRQPQHF	TGTGCCAGTAGTGTTGGGACTTCGAGACAGCCCCAGCATTTT
-	TRBV5-4	TRBJ2-1	-	CASRRDFGTYNEQFF	TGTGCCAGCAGGCGGGACTTCGGTACCTACAATGAGCAGTTCTTC
-	TRBV3-1/TRBV3-2	TRBJ2-7	TRBD2	CASSQDRGGGVTYEQYF	TGTGCCAGCAGCCAAGATCGAGGCGGGGGGGTCACCTACGAGCAGTACTTC
-	TRBV19	TRBJ1-6	-	CASSISAGNSPLHF	TGTGCCAGTAGTATATCGGCAGGTAATTCACCCCTCCACTTT
-	TRBV18	TRBJ1-1	TRBD1	CASSSRQGRDTEAFF	TGTGCCAGCTCATCCCGACAGGGAAGGGATACTGAAGCTTTCTTT
-	TRBV25-1	TRBJ1-2	-	CASSESGRGYGYTF	TGTGCCAGCAGTGAATCTGGCAGGGGCTATGGCTACACCTTC
-	TRBV5-4	TRBJ1-4	TRBD1	CASSLDRGREKLFF	TGTGCCAGCAGCTTGGACAGGGGGAGAGAAAAACTGTTTTTT
-	TRBV18	TRBJ2-2	TRBD2	CASSPRTAQGLAGGTNTGELFF	TGTGCCAGCTCACCAAGGACGGCCCAGGGACTAGCGGGAGGGACGAACACCGGGGAGCTGTTTTTT
-	TRBV3-1/TRBV3-2	TRBJ1-2	TRBD1	CASSQDWSGGGGYTF	TGTGCCAGCAGCCAAGATTGGTCAGGGGGAGGTGGCTACACCTTC
-	TRBV5-5	TRBJ2-7	TRBD1	CASSGDRPSYEQYF	TGTGCCAGCAGCGGGGACAGACCGAGCTACGAGCAGTACTTC
-	TRBV5-1	TRBJ2-5	TRBD1	CASSTGGQTQETQYF	TGCGCCAGCTCTACTGGGGGACAGACCCAAGAGACCCAGTACTTC
once	TRBV6-5	TRBJ1-1	-	CASSYSIGGTEAFF	TGTGCCAGCAGTTACTCGATAGGAGGGACTGAAGCTTTCTTT
-	TRBV6-5	TRBJ1-1	-	CASRTPGHLNTEAFF	TGTGCCAGCAGGACCCCCGGACACCTGAACACTGAAGCTTTCTTT